This passage covers 28 T cell receptor beta chains from one sample sequenced in a study of cytomegalovirus exposure and HLA in healthy donors. The PCR used 60 Vbeta and 13 Jbeta primers. The data were produced by immunoSEQ multiplex PCR, yet TCRdb's version contains in-frame clones alone and is incomplete. The sample shows roughly 63,000 clones, roughly 74% of them seen only once. Sequencing used PBMCs. The receptor set was obtained from a woman aged 40 to 55 in good health and CMV-seropositive.

The chain couples TRBV5-6 to TRBJ2-6; a weak D match, TRBD2 (6 bases). The CDR3 totals 16 residues. V lost 0 bases and J lost 0, with 7 bases in between. Germline-derived CDR1 and CDR2 are SGHDT and YYEEEE. CDR3 nucleotide sequence: TGTGCCAGCAGCTTGGTGCGGGACTCTGGGGCCAACGTCCTGACTTTC. Residues: CASSLVRDSGANVLTF.

The J gene is TRBJ2-3, the V gene TRBV2; TRBD2 agrees at 12 bases. The CDR3 totals 14 residues. CDR1 and CDR2 (germline): SNHLY, FYNNEI. The V gene end was trimmed by 5 bases and the J gene end by 5 bases; junction bases not matched to a gene: 2. The CDR3 sequence is CASSLTSGGDTQYF. The DNA for the CDR3 is TGTGCCAGCAGTTTGACTAGCGGGGGAGATACGCAGTATTTT.

The table lists this clone with a count of one. The chain is built from TRBV5-1 and TRBJ1-1; D is uncertain. CDR1 and CDR2 from the germline V gene are SGHRS and YFSETQ. V was trimmed by 1 base and J by 2 bases, leaving 15 bases between them. The CDR3 runs to 16 residues. Here the CDR3 DNA reads TGCGCCAGCAGCTTGTCGTCAATGAGTAGAAACACTGAAGCTTTCTTT. Protein product: CASSLSSMSRNTEAFF.

J is TRBJ1-4 and V is TRBV6-5, with D uncertain. Trimming stripped 6 bases from V and 3 bases from J, with 14 bases between. The CDR3 runs 15 residues. CDR1 and CDR2 from the germline V gene are MNHEY and SVGAGI. CDR3 DNA: TGTGCCAGCAGACCTACCGGGTCTCCTAATGAAAAACTGTTTTTT. Translating gives CASRPTGSPNEKLFF.

This rearrangement joins TRBV19 to TRBJ1-3; perhaps TRBD1 as D (6 bases). Between the trimmed V and J ends, which lost 5 bases and 2 bases, there was a span of 10 bases. This CDR3 comprises 14 residues. Per germline, CDR1 LNHDA and CDR2 SQIVND (reference sequence). CDR3: CASSGGGAGNTIYF. The DNA of the CDR3 is TGTGCCAGTAGTGGGGGCGGAGCTGGAAACACCATATATTTT.

The chain couples TRBV19 to TRBJ2-7; 9 positions match TRBD1. Per the germline V gene, CDR1 is LNHDA and CDR2 is SQIVND (reference sequence). The CDR3 runs to 15 residues. J was trimmed by 4 bases and V by 5 bases; bases with no gene match: 9. CDR3 sequence: CASSATTGGRYEQYF. For the CDR3, the DNA is TGTGCCAGTAGTGCGACGACAGGGGGGAGATACGAGCAGTACTTC.

V gene TRBV7-9 combines with J gene TRBJ1-1, with D hard to call. Trimming left V 0 bases short and J 0 bases short, with 8 bases between. Germline CDR1 reads SEHNR; CDR2 reads FQNEAQ (reference sequence). The CDR3 covers 15 residues. The CDR3 is CASSLARLMNTEAFF. The CDR3 DNA reads as TGTGCCAGCAGCTTAGCCAGACTGATGAACACTGAAGCTTTCTTT. Full variable domain (remainder filled in from reference TRBV7-9 and TRBJ1-1): DTGVSQNPRHKITKRGQNVTFRCDPISEHNRLYWYRQTLGQGPEFLTYFQNEAQLEKSRLLSDRFSAERPKGSFSTLEIQRTEQGDSAMYLCASSLARLMNTEAFFGQGTRLTVV.

The chain employs TRBV7-2 and TRBJ2-3; D perhaps matches TRBD1 (6 bases). Germline-derived CDR1 and CDR2 are SGHTA and FQGNSA. The length of the CDR3 is 15 residues. The ends were cut back, 6 bases at V and 4 bases at J, with 17 bases in the middle. The CDR3 nucleotides are TGTGCCAGCAGAACAGACCGCTACAGGGCAGATACGCAGTATTTT. It encodes CASRTDRYRADTQYF.

V is TRBV15 and J is TRBJ2-1; a weak D match, TRBD2 (7 bases). The CDR3 is 15 amino acids. Germline CDR1 is LNHNV and CDR2 is YYDKDF (reference sequence). V dropped 5 bases and J dropped 9 bases, with 20 bases sitting between them. CDR3 coding DNA: TGTGCCACCAGCGACGGGGCGGGGGCGAAAAGTGAGCAGTTCTTC. Translating it yields CATSDGAGAKSEQFF.

This rearrangement joins TRBV6-5 to TRBJ2-3, with TRBD2 identical over 8 bases. The V gene's germline CDR1 is MNHEY and CDR2 SVGAGI. This CDR3 comprises 15 residues. Trimming at V came to 2 bases and at J to 1 base, leaving 2 bases not matched to a gene. CDR3 in amino acids: CASSYGSGGTDTQYF. CDR3 DNA sequence: TGTGCCAGCAGTTACGGTAGCGGGGGCACAGATACGCAGTATTTT.

This clone was seen more than once but under ten times. The CDR3 spells CASSPGVPPYEQYF. Here the CDR3 DNA reads TGTGCCAGCAGTCCAGGGGTCCCCCCCTACGAGCAGTACTTC. J is TRBJ2-7 and V is TRBV4-2, with D perhaps matching TRBD1 (6 bases). From germline, CDR1 is LGHNA and CDR2 YNFKEQ. The CDR3 consists of 14 residues. Trimming stripped 6 bases from V and 2 bases from J, with 14 bases between.

This rearrangement joins TRBV27 to TRBJ1-2, with D possibly TRBD1 on 6 matching bases. Germline CDR1 MNHEY, CDR2 SMNVEV (reference sequence). This CDR3 is 12 amino acids long. With 5 bases removed from V and 4 bases from J, the gap between germline ends came to 8 bases. CDR3 residues: CASSDRTYGYTF. The CDR3 coding sequence is TGTGCCAGCAGTGACAGGACCTATGGCTACACCTTC.

CDR3 nucleotide sequence: TGTGCCAGTGCGAGCAGGGTACAGCCCCAGCATTTT. This sequence encodes CASASRVQPQHF. This chain joins TRBV19 and TRBJ1-5, with a possible D match to TRBD1 (5 bases). The CDR3 extends over 12 amino acids. Germline CDR1 and CDR2: LNHDA and SQIVND (reference sequence). Trimming left V 8 bases short and J 7 bases short, with 12 bases between.

The chain links TRBV5-4 to TRBJ2-7; D might be TRBD2 (6 bases). V lost 3 bases and J lost 3, with 19 bases in between. The CDR3 covers 16 residues. Germline CDR1 SGHNT, CDR2 YYREEE (reference sequence). CDR3: CASSWGGRLGSYEQYF. Written as DNA, the CDR3 is TGTGCCAGCAGCTGGGGAGGCCGGCTGGGTAGCTACGAGCAGTACTTC. The full variable domain, rest sourced from reference TRBV5-4 and TRBJ2-7, is ETGVTQSPTHLIKTRGQQVTLRCSSQSGHNTVSWYQQALGQGPQFIFQYYREEENGRGNFPPRFSGLQFPNYSSELNVNALELDDSALYLCASSWGGRLGSYEQYFGPGTRLTVT.

The sample holds one count of this clone. The CDR3 loop reads CASSSGLAHEQFF. Here the CDR3 DNA reads TGTGCCAGCAGCTCCGGACTAGCCCATGAGCAGTTCTTC. The chain joins TRBV7-2 to TRBJ2-1; 8 bases match TRBD2. J lost 8 bases, V lost 4 bases, and 4 bases had no gene match. The length of the CDR3 is 13 residues. Germline values: CDR1 SGHTA, CDR2 FQGNSA.

This clone occurred a few times. The V call is TRBV5-1, the J call TRBJ1-3; D might be TRBD1 (6 bases). This CDR3 has 13 residues. Trimming left V 0 bases short and J 7 bases short, with 8 bases between. CDR1 is SGHRS, CDR2 YFSETQ, per germline. The CDR3 DNA reads as TGCGCCAGCAGCTTGGAGCAGGGGAACACCATATATTTT. Translation gives CASSLEQGNTIYF.

The chain joins TRBV4-1 to TRBJ1-4; D is unclear. CDR3 length equals 17 residues. The germline CDR1 and CDR2 sequences are MGHRA and YSYEKL. The V gene lost 0 bases and the J gene lost 0 bases, with 11 bases spanning the gap. The CDR3 protein is CASSQDSGSATNEKLFF. CDR3 sequence (DNA): TGCGCCAGCAGCCAAGATAGTGGGAGCGCAACTAATGAAAAACTGTTTTTT.

This chain links TRBV19 with TRBJ1-5; a possible D gene is TRBD1 (6 bases). This CDR3 has 13 amino acids. V was trimmed by 8 bases and J by 5 bases, leaving 13 bases between them. Germline-derived CDR1 and CDR2 are LNHDA and SQIVND (reference sequence). The CDR3 spells CASGGGPDQPQHF. CDR3 DNA sequence: TGTGCCAGTGGCGGGGGCCCAGATCAGCCCCAGCATTTT. The full variable domain, its missing parts supplied by reference TRBV19 and TRBJ1-5, is DGGITQSPKYLFRKEGQNVTLSCEQNLNHDAMYWYRQDPGQGLRLIYYSQIVNDFQKGDIAEGYSVSREKKESFPLTVTSAQKNPTAFYLCASGGGPDQPQHFGDGTRLSIL.

This chain links TRBV6-5 with TRBJ1-1; TRBD1 is a possible D gene (6 bases). Germline V lookup: CDR1 MNHEY, CDR2 SVGAGI. This CDR3 region has 14 residues. In nucleotides, the CDR3 is TGTGCTGAGCCAAGGCGGGTCAGGGGCACTGAAGCTTTCTTT. This encodes CAEPRRVRGTEAFF.

This chain connects TRBV7-8 to TRBJ1-5, with D perhaps matching TRBD1 (6 bases). The CDR3 extends over 12 amino acids. V dropped 7 bases and J dropped 2 bases, with 6 bases sitting between them. Germline V gene data show CDR1 as SGHVS and CDR2 as FQNEAQ. The CDR3 region has the DNA TGTGCCAGCACAGGGGGCAATCAGCCCCAGCATTTT. It translates to CASTGGNQPQHF.

The genes are TRBV7-2 and TRBJ2-1, with D perhaps matching TRBD2 (7 bases). With 2 bases removed from V and 7 bases from J, the gap between germline ends came to 18 bases. Germline CDR1 is SGHTA and CDR2 is FQGNSA. The CDR3 totals 16 residues. The CDR3 region is CASSLIAGAAPNEQFF. In DNA, the CDR3 is TGTGCCAGCAGCTTAATTGCGGGGGCAGCCCCAAATGAGCAGTTCTTC.

V gene TRBV6-5 combines with J gene TRBJ2-2; tentative D call: TRBD2 (6 bases). This CDR3 has 13 residues. The germline CDR1 and CDR2 sequences are MNHEY and SVGAGI. Trimming removed 2 bases at V and 5 bases at J, with 6 bases between. CDR3 loop: CASSYRGTGELFF. DNA for the CDR3: TGTGCCAGCAGTTACCGGGGGACCGGGGAGCTGTTTTTT.

The V call is TRBV7-9, the J call TRBJ2-4; D is unresolved. V lost 1 base and J 0 bases, leaving 10 bases between the germline ends. The germline gives CDR1 SEHNR, CDR2 FQNEAQ (reference sequence). The CDR3 is made up of 16 amino acids. CDR3 region: CASSLDLILAKNIQYF. DNA for the CDR3: TGTGCCAGCAGCTTAGATCTGATACTAGCCAAAAACATTCAGTACTTC.

In DNA form, the CDR3 reads TGTGCCAGCAGCGAAGGTAACAGGGGAACTGAAGCTTTCTTT. This encodes CASSEGNRGTEAFF. This chain links TRBV9 with TRBJ1-1; TRBD1 agrees at 7 bases. This CDR3 contains 14 residues. After removal of 3 bases from V and 5 bases from J, the junction contained 7 bases not matched to a gene. The germline CDR1 and CDR2 sequences are SGDLS and YYNGEE.

This clone was seen a few times. The chain has TRBV29-1 and TRBJ1-1, with TRBD1 matching 9 bases. The CDR3 loop spans 13 amino acids. V was pared by 6 bases and J by 4 bases, with 6 bases of the junction left unmatched. CDR1 is SQVTM, CDR2 ANQGSEA, per germline. CDR3 DNA: TGCAGCGTGGGACAGGGACGAGGCACTGAAGCTTTCTTT. This encodes CSVGQGRGTEAFF.

Note on this clone: At the DNA level, this CDR3 is encoded by other sequences in the same sample as well. The V call is TRBV7-2, the J call TRBJ2-1; 10 bases line up with TRBD1. Germline CDR1 reads SGHTA; CDR2 reads FQGNSA. The V segment lost 3 bases and the J segment 6 bases; nucleotides outside the gene matches: 2. The CDR3 covers 14 residues. CDR3 bases: TGTGCCAGCAGCTTCCGGACAGGGGGCAATGAGCAGTTCTTC. Translating it yields CASSFRTGGNEQFF.

Turning to this clone: At one boundary the junction diverges from the germline segment, which might be a read error. The genes are TRBV7-2 and TRBJ2-6; D might be TRBD2 (6 bases). Germline V lookup: CDR1 SGHTA, CDR2 FQGNSA. The CDR3 is 17 residues long. The CDR3 sequence is CASTLSLGGSGANVLTF. The CDR3 DNA is TGTGCCAGCACCTTAAGTTTGGGGGGCTCTGGGGCCAACGTCCTGACTTTC. The variable domain in full, completed from reference TRBV7-2 and TRBJ2-6, reads GAGVSQSPSNKVTEKGKDVELRCDPISGHTALYWYRQSLGQGLEFLIYFQGNSAPDKSGLPSDRFSAERTGGSVSTLTIQRTQQEDSAVYLCASTLSLGGSGANVLTFGAGSRLTVL.

The V and J genes are TRBV7-2 and TRBJ1-2; D uncertain. The length of the CDR3 is 17 residues. With 1 base removed from V and 4 bases from J, the gap between germline ends came to 19 bases. Germline CDR1 reads SGHTA; CDR2 reads FQGNSA. CDR3: CASSLDDEHRRGYGYTF. The CDR3 region has the DNA TGTGCCAGCAGCTTAGACGATGAGCATCGGAGAGGCTATGGCTACACCTTC.